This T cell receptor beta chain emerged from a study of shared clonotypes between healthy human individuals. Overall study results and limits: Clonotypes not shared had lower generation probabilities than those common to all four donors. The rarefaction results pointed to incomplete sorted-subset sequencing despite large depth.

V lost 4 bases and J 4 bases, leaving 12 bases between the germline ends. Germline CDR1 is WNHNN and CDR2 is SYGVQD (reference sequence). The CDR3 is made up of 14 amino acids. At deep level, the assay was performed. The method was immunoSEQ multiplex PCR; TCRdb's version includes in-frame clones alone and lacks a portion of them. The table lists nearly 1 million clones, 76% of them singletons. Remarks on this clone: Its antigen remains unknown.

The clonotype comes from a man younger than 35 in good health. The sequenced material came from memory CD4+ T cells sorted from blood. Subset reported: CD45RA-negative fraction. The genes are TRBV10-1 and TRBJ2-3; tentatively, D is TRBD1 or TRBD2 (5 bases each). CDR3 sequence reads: CASSVGQGPDTQYF. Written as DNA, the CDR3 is TGCGCCAGCAGTGTCGGGCAGGGACCAGATACGCAGTATTTT.